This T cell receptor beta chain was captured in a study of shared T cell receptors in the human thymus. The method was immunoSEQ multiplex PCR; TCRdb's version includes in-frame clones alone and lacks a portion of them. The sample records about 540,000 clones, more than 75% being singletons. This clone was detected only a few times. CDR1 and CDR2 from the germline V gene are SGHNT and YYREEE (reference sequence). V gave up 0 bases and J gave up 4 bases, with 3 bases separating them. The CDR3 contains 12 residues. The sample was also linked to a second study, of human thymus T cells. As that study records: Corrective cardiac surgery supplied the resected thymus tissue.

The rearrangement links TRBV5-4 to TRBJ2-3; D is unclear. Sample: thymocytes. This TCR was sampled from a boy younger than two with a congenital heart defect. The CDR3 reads CASSLGADTQYF. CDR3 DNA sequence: TGTGCCAGCAGCTTGGGCGCAGATACGCAGTATTTT.